This T cell receptor beta chain was obtained from a study of shared clonotypes between healthy human individuals. Findings and caveats of the study: The generation probabilities recorded for non-shared clonotypes fell below those of clonotypes shared by all four donors.

Each subset's genomic DNA was shared equally among a number of immunoSEQ plates. This table comes from immunoSEQ multiplex PCR, and its TCRdb copy is limited to in-frame clones, with some not included. Here the sample spans fewer than 3 million clones, around 90% being singletons. V lost 4 bases and J lost 0, with 9 bases in between. CDR1 and CDR2 (germline): SNHLY, FYNNEI. The CDR3 spans 15 residues. As to this clone: What it binds is unknown. In the same sample, other DNA sequences code for this CDR3.

The sequence came from a man aged 18 to 35 in good health. Some clones in this sample may be carry-over from other donors' samples. This chain joins TRBV2 and TRBJ2-2; no firm D call. The sample consisted of naive CD4+ T cells from PBMCs. Subset indicated: CD45RA+ positively selected. The CDR3 protein is CASSVTDANTGELFF. For the CDR3, the DNA is TGTGCCAGCAGTGTGACGGATGCGAACACCGGGGAGCTGTTTTTT.